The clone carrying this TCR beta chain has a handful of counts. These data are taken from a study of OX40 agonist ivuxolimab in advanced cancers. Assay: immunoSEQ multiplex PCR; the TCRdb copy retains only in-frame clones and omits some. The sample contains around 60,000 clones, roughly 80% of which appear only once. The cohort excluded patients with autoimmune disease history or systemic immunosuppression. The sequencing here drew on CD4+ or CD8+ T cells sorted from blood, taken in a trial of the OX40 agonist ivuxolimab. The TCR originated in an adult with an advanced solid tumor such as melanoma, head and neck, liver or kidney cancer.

The CDR3 loop reads CSVEKGVEDYGYTF. The CDR3 nucleotides are TGCAGCGTTGAAAAGGGAGTAGAGGACTATGGCTACACCTTC. The chain uses TRBV29-1 and TRBJ1-2; D uncertain. The germline V and J ends were trimmed by 2 bases and 3 bases, with 13 bases remaining between them. This CDR3 region has 14 residues. The V gene's germline CDR1 is SQVTM and CDR2 ANQGSEA.